This is a list of T cell receptor beta chains from one sample in a study of cytomegalovirus exposure and HLA in healthy donors. The protocol was immunoSEQ multiplex PCR, while the TCRdb copy is restricted to in-frame clones and leaves out a portion. The data contain around 130,000 clones, about 85% of them singletons. Specimen: PBMCs. The source is a boy aged 5-17 years in good health and CMV-seronegative. The CDR3 runs from the conserved cysteine through the conserved F or W. The order of the fields is CDR3 DNA, CDR3 protein, J gene, D gene, V gene, clone size. The D gene is left open where the match is weak. Only part of the rows carry a size: once, few, many, or a class if the clone is expanded.

cdr3_nt: TGCGCCAGCAGCTCCAACTACGAGCAGTACTTC
cdr3_aa: CASSSNYEQYF
j_call: TRBJ2-7
d_call: NA
v_call: TRBV5-1
clone_size: few

cdr3_nt: TGCGCCAGCAGCCCAGGACAGGGGTCGGGTGCTTTCTTT
cdr3_aa: CASSPGQGSGAFF
j_call: TRBJ1-1
d_call: TRBD1
v_call: TRBV5-1
clone_size: NA

cdr3_nt: TGTGCCAGCAGCGTAGACTACAACCCCTACGAGCAGTACTTC
cdr3_aa: CASSVDYNPYEQYF
j_call: TRBJ2-7
d_call: NA
v_call: TRBV9
clone_size: NA

cdr3_nt: TGTGCCAGCTGCAGGGGTGGCGAAAAACTGTTTTTT
cdr3_aa: CASCRGGEKLFF
j_call: TRBJ1-4
d_call: NA
v_call: TRBV28
clone_size: NA

cdr3_nt: TGCGCCAGCAGCCCTGGACAGGGCTACACCTTC
cdr3_aa: CASSPGQGYTF
j_call: TRBJ1-2
d_call: NA
v_call: TRBV4-3
clone_size: NA

cdr3_nt: TGTGCCAGCAGCGTCGGGACAGAACGAGGCTATGGCTACACCTTC
cdr3_aa: CASSVGTERGYGYTF
j_call: TRBJ1-2
d_call: TRBD1
v_call: TRBV9
clone_size: NA

cdr3_nt: TGTGCCAACCCACCGGGACAGGGTTATGAGACCCAGTACTTC
cdr3_aa: CANPPGQGYETQYF
j_call: TRBJ2-5
d_call: NA
v_call: TRBV21-1
clone_size: NA

cdr3_nt: TGTGCCAGCAGGCAAGCAAGCCGCTCCCCACAGGGCTACACCTTC
cdr3_aa: CASRQASRSPQGYTF
j_call: TRBJ1-2
d_call: NA
v_call: TRBV6-5
clone_size: once

cdr3_nt: TGTGCCAGCAGTGAACGGGAGAATTCACCCCTCCACTTT
cdr3_aa: CASSERENSPLHF
j_call: TRBJ1-6
d_call: NA
v_call: TRBV6-1
clone_size: once

cdr3_nt: TGTGCCAGCAGTGAAGAAAACAGGCCCTACAATGAGCAGTTCTTC
cdr3_aa: CASSEENRPYNEQFF
j_call: TRBJ2-1
d_call: NA
v_call: TRBV25-1
clone_size: NA

cdr3_nt: TGTGCCTGGAGTGTAGGAGGGGTCCACGAGCAGTACTTC
cdr3_aa: CAWSVGGVHEQYF
j_call: TRBJ2-7
d_call: NA
v_call: TRBV30
clone_size: few

cdr3_nt: TGTGCCTGGAGTGTGAAGGGGGCGGGAGGCTACACCTTC
cdr3_aa: CAWSVKGAGGYTF
j_call: TRBJ1-2
d_call: TRBD1
v_call: TRBV30
clone_size: NA

cdr3_nt: TGTGCCAGCAGCTTAGTTAAGAGTTCCACTGAAGCTTTCTTT
cdr3_aa: CASSLVKSSTEAFF
j_call: TRBJ1-1
d_call: NA
v_call: TRBV7-9
clone_size: NA

cdr3_nt: TGTGCCACCAGCAGAGATGCCAGGGAAGGCACTGAAGCTTTCTTT
cdr3_aa: CATSRDAREGTEAFF
j_call: TRBJ1-1
d_call: NA
v_call: TRBV15
clone_size: few

cdr3_nt: TGTGCCAGCAGCCAAGAAGGGACTAGCGGGAGGAAAGAGACCCAGTACTTC
cdr3_aa: CASSQEGTSGRKETQYF
j_call: TRBJ2-5
d_call: TRBD2
v_call: TRBV14
clone_size: NA

cdr3_nt: TGTGCCTGGCAGGGGCGAAGTTTCTACGAGCAGTACTTC
cdr3_aa: CAWQGRSFYEQYF
j_call: TRBJ2-7
d_call: NA
v_call: TRBV30
clone_size: NA

cdr3_nt: TGTGCCAGCAGCTTACTGGGGAGCTCCTACAATGAGCAGTTCTTC
cdr3_aa: CASSLLGSSYNEQFF
j_call: TRBJ2-1
d_call: NA
v_call: TRBV7-6
clone_size: NA

cdr3_nt: TGTGCCAGCAGCGTAGGGACAGATAAAGAGACCCAGTACTTC
cdr3_aa: CASSVGTDKETQYF
j_call: TRBJ2-5
d_call: NA
v_call: TRBV9
clone_size: NA

cdr3_nt: TGCGCCAGCAGCATTCAGACACAAGAGACCCAGTACTTC
cdr3_aa: CASSIQTQETQYF
j_call: TRBJ2-5
d_call: NA
v_call: TRBV4-3
clone_size: NA

cdr3_nt: TGTGCCAGCAGCTTGGGACTAGCGGGGGGGCTGGATACGCAGTATTTT
cdr3_aa: CASSLGLAGGLDTQYF
j_call: TRBJ2-3
d_call: TRBD2
v_call: TRBV7-7
clone_size: NA

cdr3_nt: TGTGCCAGCAGCTTAAGGCAGGATCAGCCCCAGCATTTT
cdr3_aa: CASSLRQDQPQHF
j_call: TRBJ1-5
d_call: NA
v_call: TRBV7-2
clone_size: NA

cdr3_nt: TGTGCCACCAGCAGAGGGAGACTAGCGGGAGATATGAGGACAGATACGCAGTATTTT
cdr3_aa: CATSRGRLAGDMRTDTQYF
j_call: TRBJ2-3
d_call: TRBD2
v_call: TRBV15
clone_size: once

cdr3_nt: TGCGCCAGCAGCTCGGGAGGGGAGTCCGCGAACACCGGGGAGCTGTTTTTT
cdr3_aa: CASSSGGESANTGELFF
j_call: TRBJ2-2
d_call: TRBD2
v_call: TRBV5-1
clone_size: NA

cdr3_nt: TGTGCCAGCAGCCAATGGCGGACAGGGTTGGAAGCTTTCTTT
cdr3_aa: CASSQWRTGLEAFF
j_call: TRBJ1-1
d_call: TRBD1
v_call: TRBV5-4
clone_size: NA

cdr3_nt: TGTGCCAGCAGCTTATTCTTAGCGGGGGGGCTTGTCGACGAGCAGTACTTC
cdr3_aa: CASSLFLAGGLVDEQYF
j_call: TRBJ2-7
d_call: TRBD2
v_call: TRBV7-2
clone_size: NA

cdr3_nt: TGTGCCAGTAGTATAGACGGCTACAATGAGCAGTTCTTC
cdr3_aa: CASSIDGYNEQFF
j_call: TRBJ2-1
d_call: NA
v_call: TRBV19
clone_size: NA

cdr3_nt: TGTGCCAGCTCACCAGAATCCGGAAGCCCGTGGGGCTCCACCGGGGAGCTGTTTTTT
cdr3_aa: CASSPESGSPWGSTGELFF
j_call: TRBJ2-2
d_call: NA
v_call: TRBV18
clone_size: NA

cdr3_nt: TGTGCCAGCAGCCCCCGACCGGGGTTGGAGACCCAGTACTTC
cdr3_aa: CASSPRPGLETQYF
j_call: TRBJ2-5
d_call: NA
v_call: TRBV11-2
clone_size: NA

cdr3_nt: TGTGCCAGCAGCTTAGCGTTGTCTGAAGAGACCCAGTACTTC
cdr3_aa: CASSLALSEETQYF
j_call: TRBJ2-5
d_call: NA
v_call: TRBV7-2
clone_size: NA

cdr3_nt: TGCGCCAGCAGCTTGGAGGGGAACTCCTACGAGCAGTACTTC
cdr3_aa: CASSLEGNSYEQYF
j_call: TRBJ2-7
d_call: NA
v_call: TRBV5-1
clone_size: NA

cdr3_nt: TGTGCCAGCAGCTTGGGGGGGACAGGGGGTAGTAACACTGAAGCTTTCTTT
cdr3_aa: CASSLGGTGGSNTEAFF
j_call: TRBJ1-1
d_call: TRBD1
v_call: TRBV5-6
clone_size: NA

cdr3_nt: TGTGCCAGCAGCTCTACAGGGGTCTATGGCTACCCCTTC
cdr3_aa: CASSSTGVYGYPF
j_call: TRBJ1-2
d_call: TRBD1
v_call: TRBV5-6
clone_size: NA

cdr3_nt: TGTGCCAGCAGCTTACTTAGGGGGGGAGAGACCCAGTACTTC
cdr3_aa: CASSLLRGGETQYF
j_call: TRBJ2-5
d_call: NA
v_call: TRBV7-2
clone_size: NA

cdr3_nt: TGTGCCAGCGGACTCAGGTTTGTTGAGGACTACACCTTC
cdr3_aa: CASGLRFVEDYTF
j_call: TRBJ1-2
d_call: NA
v_call: TRBV6-5
clone_size: NA

cdr3_nt: TGTGCCAGCTTGGGTTTTCGCGGGCCCAATGAGCAGTTCTTC
cdr3_aa: CASLGFRGPNEQFF
j_call: TRBJ2-1
d_call: NA
v_call: TRBV5-6
clone_size: NA

cdr3_nt: TGTGCCACCAGCAGAGAAGAAGGAGGGGATAATGAAAAACTGTTTTTT
cdr3_aa: CATSREEGGDNEKLFF
j_call: TRBJ1-4
d_call: NA
v_call: TRBV15
clone_size: NA

cdr3_nt: TGTGCCAGCAGCAACAGGGGTCAGCCCCAGCATTTT
cdr3_aa: CASSNRGQPQHF
j_call: TRBJ1-5
d_call: TRBD1
v_call: TRBV7-9
clone_size: NA

cdr3_nt: TGCGCCAGCAGCTTACAGGGCTACGAGCAGTACTTC
cdr3_aa: CASSLQGYEQYF
j_call: TRBJ2-7
d_call: NA
v_call: TRBV5-1
clone_size: NA

cdr3_nt: TGCAGCGTTGTGACCCCCGGGACAGCCAACACTGAAGCTTTCTTT
cdr3_aa: CSVVTPGTANTEAFF
j_call: TRBJ1-1
d_call: TRBD1
v_call: TRBV29-1
clone_size: NA

cdr3_nt: TGTGCCAGCAGTTTCAGGGGGGATGAGCAGTTCTTC
cdr3_aa: CASSFRGDEQFF
j_call: TRBJ2-1
d_call: NA
v_call: TRBV27
clone_size: NA

cdr3_nt: TGTGCCAGCAGCCCAAAAGCGAACTACTACGAGCAGTACTTC
cdr3_aa: CASSPKANYYEQYF
j_call: TRBJ2-7
d_call: NA
v_call: TRBV7-9
clone_size: once